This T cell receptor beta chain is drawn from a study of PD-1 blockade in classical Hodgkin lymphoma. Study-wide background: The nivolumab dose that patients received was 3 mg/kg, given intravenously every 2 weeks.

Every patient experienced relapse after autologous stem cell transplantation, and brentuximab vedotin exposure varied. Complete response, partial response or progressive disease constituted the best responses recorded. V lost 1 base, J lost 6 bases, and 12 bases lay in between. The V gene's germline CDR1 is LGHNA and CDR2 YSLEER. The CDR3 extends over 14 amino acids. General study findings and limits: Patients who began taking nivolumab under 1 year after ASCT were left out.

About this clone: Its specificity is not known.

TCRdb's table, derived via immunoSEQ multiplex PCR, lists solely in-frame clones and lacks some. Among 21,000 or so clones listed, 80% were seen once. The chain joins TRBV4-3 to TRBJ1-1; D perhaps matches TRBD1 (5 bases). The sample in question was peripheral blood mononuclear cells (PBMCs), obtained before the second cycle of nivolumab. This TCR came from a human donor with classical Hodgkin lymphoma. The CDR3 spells CASSQVQGSSEAFF. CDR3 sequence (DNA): TGCGCCAGCAGCCAAGTGCAGGGCTCTTCTGAAGCTTTCTTT.